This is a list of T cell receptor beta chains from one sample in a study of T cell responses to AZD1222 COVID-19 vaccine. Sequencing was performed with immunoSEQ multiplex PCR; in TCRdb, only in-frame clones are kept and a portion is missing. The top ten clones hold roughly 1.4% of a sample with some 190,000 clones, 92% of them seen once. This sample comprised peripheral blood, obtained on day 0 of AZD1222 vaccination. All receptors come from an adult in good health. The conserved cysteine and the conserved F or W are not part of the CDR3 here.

ASIRQAEKNNSPLH | TRBJ1-6 | TRBV21-1
ASIRGLGGNTIY | TRBJ1-3 | TRBV6-5
ASSPESTNEKLF | TRBJ1-4 | TRBV18
ASSIVLDTWSEQY | TRBJ2-7 | TRBV19
ASKKGAHTEAF | TRBJ1-1 | TRBV30
ASRPQTGIYEQY | TRBJ2-7 | TRBV6-5
ASSGAAYNSPLH | TRBJ1-6 | TRBV6-5
ASSLGLAGGSTDTQY | TRBJ2-3 | TRBV5-1
ASSGDRGFGETQY | TRBJ2-5 | TRBV6-2/TRBV6-3
ASSPRGSGGADTQY | TRBJ2-3 | TRBV7-3
ASSFGGGLGYNEQF | TRBJ2-1 | TRBV7-2
ASSAWRQETQY | TRBJ2-5 | TRBV27
ASSRTPGGPYEQY | TRBJ2-7 | TRBV13
ASSYLLGQPQH | TRBJ1-5 | TRBV6-5
ASSLDQTGSSGYT | TRBJ1-2 | TRBV7-8
ASSFLLGNQPQH | TRBJ1-5 | TRBV19
ASSLASGSNEQF | TRBJ2-1 | TRBV7-8
ASSARSGGPADTQY | TRBJ2-3 | TRBV5-1
ASSQRFRGNYGYT | TRBJ1-2 | TRBV7-6
ASSADLGGGNTIY | TRBJ1-3 | TRBV5-4
ASNPGTSGNNEQF | TRBJ2-1 | TRBV6-5
ASSQVHSLGEQY | TRBJ2-7 | TRBV4-3
ASRGRATGIGGYT | TRBJ1-2 | TRBV27
ASSRILLAGVSQPQH | TRBJ1-5 | TRBV19
ASSFRPQGMNTEAF | TRBJ1-1 | TRBV6-5
ASSPPPGTGFGSNQPQH | TRBJ1-5 | TRBV19
ASSLGGGFNQPQH | TRBJ1-5 | TRBV11-3
SASVPSYNSPLH | TRBJ1-6 | TRBV20-1
ASSVGSGRNGYT | TRBJ1-2 | TRBV9
ASSLAAGQEQY | TRBJ2-7 | TRBV7-9
ASSRTPPGQGAQPQH | TRBJ1-5 | TRBV6-6
ASSQGRSGNTIY | TRBJ1-3 | TRBV18
ASSPRLAGGTGELF | TRBJ2-2 | TRBV7-8